The 10 T cell receptor beta chains in this list originate from one sample, sequenced in a study of T cells in Graves' hyperthyroidism and ophthalmopathy. Researchers took RNA transcripts and amplified the TCR beta CDR3 regions from them. The HTBI set primed first-round TCR CDR3 RT-PCR. From the multiplex PCR reads, TCRdb called clonotypes with MiXCR, one entry per CDR3 protein. Among 600,000 to 800,000 distinct CDR3 sequences, roughly a third were seen once, and the ten largest hold roughly 30%. The specimen sequenced was blood. Receptors were obtained from a woman between 40 and 55 years old with Graves' hyperthyroidism.

This clonotype was observed at least ten times. The genes are TRBV19 and TRBJ1-1; D is unclear. Per the germline V gene, CDR1 is LNHDA and CDR2 is SQIVND (reference sequence). V was pared by 4 bases and J by 5 bases, with 14 bases between. The CDR3 length is 14 residues. CDR3 amino acids: CASSTDEEKTEAFF. CDR3 nucleotides: TGTGCCAGTAGTACAGATGAGGAAAAGACTGAAGCTTTCTTT.

This clonotype was counted many times. The J gene is TRBJ2-2, the V gene TRBV10-3; the D is unclear. The germline V gene encodes CDR1 ENHRY and CDR2 SYGVKD. CDR3 length: 14 amino acids. V lost 6 bases, J lost 0 bases, and 8 bases lay in between. The CDR3 DNA sequence: TGTGCCATCAGGTGGGAATCGAACACCGGGGAGCTGTTTTTT. Residues: CAIRWESNTGELFF.

There are a few counts of this clonotype. This chain uses TRBV6-6 with TRBJ1-4; D unclear. V lost 4 bases, J lost 0 bases, and 12 bases lay in between. From germline, CDR1 is MNHNY and CDR2 SVGAGI (reference sequence). The CDR3 runs to 16 residues. This chain's CDR3 is CASSSRPIATNEKLFF. The CDR3 DNA sequence: TGTGCCAGCAGTTCCCGCCCTATAGCAACTAATGAAAAACTGTTTTTT.

This clonotype has a count of ten or more. The chain uses TRBV14 and TRBJ1-1, with no clear D. The V and J ends lost 4 bases and 4 bases respectively, with 10 bases between them. CDR3 length equals 13 residues. Germline-derived CDR1 and CDR2 are SGHDN and FVKESK. The CDR3 DNA reads as TGTGCCAGCAGCCGTCAGATTGGCACTGAAGCTTTCTTT. Protein sequence: CASSRQIGTEAFF.

At least ten counts were recorded for this clonotype. The rearrangement links TRBV20-1 to TRBJ1-5, with D hard to call. Germline V lookup: CDR1 DFQATT, CDR2 SNEGSKA (reference sequence). V was pared by 2 bases and J by 5 bases, with 16 bases between. This CDR3 has 15 residues. The CDR3 coding sequence is TGCAGTGCTAGACCCGGCGTAAGGGTTGATCAGCCCCAGCATTTT. This gives the protein CSARPGVRVDQPQHF.

This clonotype was seen a few times. J is TRBJ1-1 and V is TRBV4-3, with D perhaps TRBD1 (6 bases). Trimming took 2 bases from V and 1 from J, leaving 11 bases between them. This CDR3 is built from 15 residues. Germline V CDR1 and CDR2: LGHNA, YSLEER. The CDR3 region has the DNA TGCGCCAGCAGCCAAAACCAACAGGGGAACACTGAAGCTTTCTTT. Protein product: CASSQNQQGNTEAFF.

The chain employs TRBV24-1 and TRBJ2-7; 8 nucleotides agree with TRBD1. Germline V gene data show CDR1 as KGHDR and CDR2 as SFDVKD. The J segment lost 4 bases and the V segment lost 9 bases, leaving 7 bases of the junction unmatched. The CDR3 is 13 amino acids. CDR3 loop: CATGQGRTYEQYF. The DNA of the CDR3 is TGTGCCACCGGACAGGGCCGAACTTACGAGCAGTACTTC.

V and J are TRBV6-5 and TRBJ2-6, with D perhaps TRBD2 (5 bases). The CDR3 runs to 18 residues. Trimming took off 4 bases at V and 3 bases at J, with 19 bases between the two ends. Germline V gives CDR1 MNHEY, CDR2 SVGAGI. The CDR3 loop is CASSFGGASLGGANVLTF. As DNA, the CDR3 is TGTGCCAGCAGTTTCGGAGGCGCGAGCCTCGGTGGGGCCAACGTCCTGACTTTC.

The chain joins TRBV10-3 to TRBJ2-5; 9 bases are a match to TRBD2. Trimming at V came to 0 bases and at J to 5 bases, leaving 4 bases not matched to a gene. Germline V gene data show CDR1 as ENHRY and CDR2 as SYGVKD. The CDR3 contains 15 residues. CDR3 sequence: CAISESGTSKETQYF. The DNA of the CDR3 is TGTGCCATCAGTGAGTCCGGGACTAGCAAGGAGACCCAGTACTTC.

This clonotype was observed many times. The rearrangement links TRBV19 to TRBJ1-1, with D unresolved. Trimming took off 4 bases at V and 10 bases at J, with 13 bases between the two ends. The CDR3 is 12 amino acids. The germline V gene has CDR1 LNHDA and CDR2 SQIVND (reference sequence). In DNA form, the CDR3 reads TGTGCCAGTAGTACCCCGTATGTGGGAGCTTTCTTT. It yields the protein CASSTPYVGAFF. Full variable domain (outside the CDR3, taken from reference TRBV19 and TRBJ1-1): DGGITQSPKYLFRKEGQNVTLSCEQNLNHDAMYWYRQDPGQGLRLIYYSQIVNDFQKGDIAEGYSVSREKKESFPLTVTSAQKNPTAFYLCASSTPYVGAFFGQGTRLTVV.